Listed below are T cell receptor beta chains from one sample, sequenced in a study of regulatory T cells in long-lasting Graves disease. TCRdb recomputed calls from the multiplex PCR reads with MiXCR, one row per CDR3 protein. The sample lists a few hundred thousand distinct CDR3 sequences, around a quarter seen once, with approximately 25% in the top ten. The sample consisted of peripheral blood mononuclear cells (PBMCs), taken when the disease was refractory, from a patient treated with antithyroid drugs. These receptor sequences come from a female donor with Graves disease. Each CDR3 is given with its conserved first and last residue. D genes are given only for firm matches. The size entry is marked missing in some rows and otherwise reads once, few, many or a size class.

d_call: NA; j_call: TRBJ2-7; clone_size: NA; v_call: TRBV12-3/TRBV12-4; cdr3_nt: TGTGCCAGCAGCCCCCGCGGCAGGGATGGCTCCTACGAGCAGTACTTC; cdr3_aa: CASSPRGRDGSYEQYF
d_call: TRBD1; j_call: TRBJ2-1; clone_size: NA; v_call: TRBV12-3/TRBV12-4; cdr3_nt: TGTGCCAGCAGTTTCGTTGTCGGACAGGCTTCCTACAATGAGCAGTTCTTC; cdr3_aa: CASSFVVGQASYNEQFF
d_call: NA; j_call: TRBJ1-1; clone_size: NA; v_call: TRBV10-3; cdr3_nt: TGTGCCACCTCAGCTTGGGGCCCGAACACTGAAGCTTTCTTT; cdr3_aa: CATSAWGPNTEAFF
d_call: TRBD1; j_call: TRBJ1-1; clone_size: NA; v_call: TRBV20-1; cdr3_nt: TGCAGTGCTAGTTTGGTCCAGGGGGCGGACACTGAAGCTTTCTTT; cdr3_aa: CSASLVQGADTEAFF
d_call: NA; j_call: TRBJ2-4; clone_size: many; v_call: TRBV24-1; cdr3_nt: TGTGCCACCAGTAACGGAAACATTCAGTACTTC; cdr3_aa: CATSNGNIQYF
d_call: NA; j_call: TRBJ1-2; clone_size: many; v_call: TRBV6-1; cdr3_nt: TGTGCCAGCAGGGACCAGGGCTATGGCTACACCTTC; cdr3_aa: CASRDQGYGYTF
d_call: NA; j_call: TRBJ1-1; clone_size: many; v_call: TRBV28; cdr3_nt: TGTGCCAGCGTGCCTCGGAACACTGAAGCTTTCTTT; cdr3_aa: CASVPRNTEAFF
d_call: TRBD1; j_call: TRBJ1-2; clone_size: few; v_call: TRBV30; cdr3_nt: TGTGCCTGGAGTGTAGGGGACAGAGCTAACTATGGCTACACCTTC; cdr3_aa: CAWSVGDRANYGYTF
d_call: TRBD2; j_call: TRBJ2-2; clone_size: few; v_call: TRBV4-2; cdr3_nt: TGTGCCAGCAGCCAAGTCCCACCTGGACTAGCTACAACCGGGGAGCTGTTTTTT; cdr3_aa: CASSQVPPGLATTGELFF
d_call: NA; j_call: TRBJ1-1; clone_size: many; v_call: TRBV12-3/TRBV12-4; cdr3_nt: TGTGCCAGCAGTTTGGCCCACTCCGTTGAAGCTTTCTTT; cdr3_aa: CASSLAHSVEAFF
d_call: NA; j_call: TRBJ1-6; clone_size: few; v_call: TRBV2; cdr3_nt: TGTGCCAGCAGCCGAGGCCAAGATAATTCACCCCTCCACTTT; cdr3_aa: CASSRGQDNSPLHF
d_call: TRBD1; j_call: TRBJ2-2; clone_size: few; v_call: TRBV27; cdr3_nt: TGTGCCAGCAGTGTTCGGACAGGGTCGAACACCGGGGAGCTGTTTTTT; cdr3_aa: CASSVRTGSNTGELFF
d_call: NA; j_call: TRBJ1-1; clone_size: NA; v_call: TRBV7-2; cdr3_nt: TGTGCCAGCAGCCCCTCAGTGAATATGAACACTGAAGCTTTCTTT; cdr3_aa: CASSPSVNMNTEAFF
d_call: NA; j_call: TRBJ1-5; clone_size: NA; v_call: TRBV30; cdr3_nt: TGTGCCTGGAGTAGTGATGATCAGCCCCAGCATTTT; cdr3_aa: CAWSSDDQPQHF
d_call: TRBD2; j_call: TRBJ2-7; clone_size: NA; v_call: TRBV4-3; cdr3_nt: TGCGCCAGCAGCCAAGCCCTAGCGGGGGGGACCTACGAGCAGTACTTC; cdr3_aa: CASSQALAGGTYEQYF
d_call: NA; j_call: TRBJ2-1; clone_size: few; v_call: TRBV29-1; cdr3_nt: TGCAGCGTTGATGGATCCCGCCTGGATGAGCAGTTCTTC; cdr3_aa: CSVDGSRLDEQFF
d_call: NA; j_call: TRBJ1-1; clone_size: NA; v_call: TRBV30; cdr3_nt: TGTGCCTGGATGCGACAGATGAACACTGAAGCTTTCTTT; cdr3_aa: CAWMRQMNTEAFF
d_call: NA; j_call: TRBJ1-1; clone_size: many; v_call: TRBV5-6; cdr3_nt: TGTGCCAGCAGCTTCAGGGTAGCTGAAGCTTTCTTT; cdr3_aa: CASSFRVAEAFF
d_call: TRBD1; j_call: TRBJ2-5; clone_size: many; v_call: TRBV6-1; cdr3_nt: TGTGCCAGCAGTACCCGACAGGGGGTCCAAGAGACCCAGTACTTC; cdr3_aa: CASSTRQGVQETQYF
d_call: NA; j_call: TRBJ2-7; clone_size: NA; v_call: TRBV7-2; cdr3_nt: TGTGCCAGCAGCTTAAATGGCGTAGCCCCCTACGAGCAGTACTTC; cdr3_aa: CASSLNGVAPYEQYF
d_call: TRBD1; j_call: TRBJ1-1; clone_size: NA; v_call: TRBV19; cdr3_nt: TGTGCCAGTAGTCCACAGACAGGGATGACTGAAGCTTTCTTT; cdr3_aa: CASSPQTGMTEAFF
d_call: NA; j_call: TRBJ1-2; clone_size: NA; v_call: TRBV7-2; cdr3_nt: TGTGCCAGCAGCTCACGGGGTCGTCTAAACTATGGCTACACCTTC; cdr3_aa: CASSSRGRLNYGYTF
d_call: NA; j_call: TRBJ2-7; clone_size: few; v_call: TRBV29-1; cdr3_nt: TGCAGCGTTGTACAAGGCTACGAGCAGTACTTC; cdr3_aa: CSVVQGYEQYF
d_call: NA; j_call: TRBJ2-2; clone_size: NA; v_call: TRBV30; cdr3_nt: TGTGCCTGGAGTGTTGTCAGGCGGAACACCGGGGAGCTGTTTTTT; cdr3_aa: CAWSVVRRNTGELFF
d_call: NA; j_call: TRBJ1-1; clone_size: NA; v_call: TRBV19; cdr3_nt: TGTGCCAGTAGTATATGGGGCACTCCGAACACTGAAGCTTTCTTT; cdr3_aa: CASSIWGTPNTEAFF
d_call: NA; j_call: TRBJ1-1; clone_size: many; v_call: TRBV28; cdr3_nt: TGTGCCAGCAGACCATCCGGATGGGCTTTGAACACTGAAGCTTTCTTT; cdr3_aa: CASRPSGWALNTEAFF
d_call: NA; j_call: TRBJ2-2; clone_size: few; v_call: TRBV2; cdr3_nt: TGTGCCACCCTAACGTGGCCGGGCACCGGGGAGCTGTTTTTT; cdr3_aa: CATLTWPGTGELFF
d_call: TRBD2; j_call: TRBJ2-5; clone_size: NA; v_call: TRBV30; cdr3_nt: TGTGCCTGGAGTATAGCAGCGGGAGGGCCAAGGGAGACCCAGTACTTC; cdr3_aa: CAWSIAAGGPRETQYF
d_call: NA; j_call: TRBJ2-3; clone_size: NA; v_call: TRBV5-1; cdr3_nt: TGCGCCAGCAGCTTGGATCGCGGTTCACATACGCAGTATTTT; cdr3_aa: CASSLDRGSHTQYF
d_call: NA; j_call: TRBJ1-3; clone_size: NA; v_call: TRBV20-1; cdr3_nt: TGCAGTGCTGGGGACGCAAGCTCTGGAAACACCATATATTTT; cdr3_aa: CSAGDASSGNTIYF
d_call: NA; j_call: TRBJ2-3; clone_size: few; v_call: TRBV2; cdr3_nt: TGTGCCAGCAGTTTCCGGGGGTGGGAGGTTTTT; cdr3_aa: CASSFRGWEVF
d_call: NA; j_call: TRBJ2-5; clone_size: NA; v_call: TRBV24-1; cdr3_nt: TGTGCCACCAGTGAGCCCGGGACCACAGAAGAGACCCAGTACTTC; cdr3_aa: CATSEPGTTEETQYF
d_call: NA; j_call: TRBJ2-7; clone_size: NA; v_call: TRBV7-3; cdr3_nt: TGTGCCAGCAGCCCGGGTGGGGTAAACGAGCAGTACTTC; cdr3_aa: CASSPGGVNEQYF
d_call: NA; j_call: TRBJ1-4; clone_size: NA; v_call: TRBV5-1; cdr3_nt: TGCGCCAGCAGCAGCGGGACCGGGGCAACTAATGAAAAACTGTTTTTT; cdr3_aa: CASSSGTGATNEKLFF
d_call: NA; j_call: TRBJ1-2; clone_size: many; v_call: TRBV28; cdr3_nt: TGTGCCAGCAGTTCGTACATGGGGGCGTGGGGGGACTATGGCTACACCTTC; cdr3_aa: CASSSYMGAWGDYGYTF
d_call: TRBD1; j_call: TRBJ2-7; clone_size: many; v_call: TRBV20-1; cdr3_nt: TGCAGTGCCCCTGGACAGGCCGGGGTTTCCTACGAGCAGTACTTC; cdr3_aa: CSAPGQAGVSYEQYF
d_call: NA; j_call: TRBJ1-1; clone_size: few; v_call: TRBV2; cdr3_nt: TGTGCCAGCAATAGACAGTTGAACACTGAAGCTTTCTTT; cdr3_aa: CASNRQLNTEAFF
d_call: NA; j_call: TRBJ2-5; clone_size: few; v_call: TRBV7-9; cdr3_nt: TGTGCCAGCAGCTTAATCCGCGGCAGGGTGACCCAGTACTTC; cdr3_aa: CASSLIRGRVTQYF
d_call: TRBD1; j_call: TRBJ2-3; clone_size: once; v_call: TRBV5-1; cdr3_nt: TGCGCCAGCAGCTTCCCGGGACAGGGTACCGATACGCAGTATTTT; cdr3_aa: CASSFPGQGTDTQYF
d_call: NA; j_call: TRBJ2-2; clone_size: NA; v_call: TRBV6-9; cdr3_nt: TGTGCCAGCAGTTACTGCACGGGAAACACAACCGGGGAGCTGTTTTTT; cdr3_aa: CASSYCTGNTTGELFF
d_call: NA; j_call: TRBJ1-2; clone_size: many; v_call: TRBV12-3/TRBV12-4; cdr3_nt: TGTGCCAGCAGCCCCGGAGTTGGCTACACCTTC; cdr3_aa: CASSPGVGYTF
d_call: NA; j_call: TRBJ1-1; clone_size: many; v_call: TRBV2; cdr3_nt: NA; cdr3_aa: CASSFGTGAKLIF
d_call: NA; j_call: TRBJ2-2; clone_size: NA; v_call: TRBV7-8; cdr3_nt: TGTGCCAGCAGCATTGGAAGGGACACCGGGGAGCTGTTTTTT; cdr3_aa: CASSIGRDTGELFF
d_call: NA; j_call: TRBJ1-1; clone_size: NA; v_call: TRBV6-5; cdr3_nt: TGTGCCAGCAGGTACACAGAGAACACTGAAGCTTCCTTT; cdr3_aa: CASRYTENTEASF
d_call: NA; j_call: TRBJ1-4; clone_size: NA; v_call: TRBV20-1; cdr3_nt: TGCAGTGCTAGACCCCCGGGTCTTGTGCAAAAACTGTTTTTT; cdr3_aa: CSARPPGLVQKLFF
d_call: TRBD1; j_call: TRBJ1-1; clone_size: many; v_call: TRBV12-3/TRBV12-4; cdr3_nt: TGTGCCAGCAAGAGGACAGGGGCGGGCAACACTGAAGCTTTCTTT; cdr3_aa: CASKRTGAGNTEAFF
d_call: TRBD2; j_call: TRBJ2-3; clone_size: few; v_call: TRBV2; cdr3_nt: TGTGCCACCACACCCGGGACTAGCGGCACAGATACGCAGTATTTT; cdr3_aa: CATTPGTSGTDTQYF
d_call: NA; j_call: TRBJ1-3; clone_size: NA; v_call: TRBV19; cdr3_nt: TGTGCCAGTAGTACCCCGGGGGCCCCCTCTGGAAACACCATATATTTT; cdr3_aa: CASSTPGAPSGNTIYF
d_call: NA; j_call: TRBJ1-1; clone_size: NA; v_call: TRBV18; cdr3_nt: TGTGCCAGCTCGGAGAGTTCGAACACTGAAGCTTTCTTT; cdr3_aa: CASSESSNTEAFF
d_call: TRBD2; j_call: TRBJ2-3; clone_size: few; v_call: TRBV27; cdr3_nt: TGTGCCAGCAGTGCGAGCGGGAGGACAGATACGCAGTATTTT; cdr3_aa: CASSASGRTDTQYF
d_call: TRBD1; j_call: TRBJ1-2; clone_size: many; v_call: TRBV7-3; cdr3_nt: TGTGCCAGCAGCTTAATAAGACAGGGGTGGTACGGCTATGGCTACACCTTC; cdr3_aa: CASSLIRQGWYGYGYTF
d_call: TRBD1; j_call: TRBJ1-1; clone_size: many; v_call: TRBV20-1; cdr3_nt: TGCAGTGCTGACGATTCCGGGACAGCGAACACTGAAGCTTTCTTT; cdr3_aa: CSADDSGTANTEAFF
d_call: TRBD1; j_call: TRBJ1-5; clone_size: many; v_call: TRBV2; cdr3_nt: TGTGCCAGCAGTGAAGAGGGGACAGGGATTCAGCCCCAGCATTTT; cdr3_aa: CASSEEGTGIQPQHF